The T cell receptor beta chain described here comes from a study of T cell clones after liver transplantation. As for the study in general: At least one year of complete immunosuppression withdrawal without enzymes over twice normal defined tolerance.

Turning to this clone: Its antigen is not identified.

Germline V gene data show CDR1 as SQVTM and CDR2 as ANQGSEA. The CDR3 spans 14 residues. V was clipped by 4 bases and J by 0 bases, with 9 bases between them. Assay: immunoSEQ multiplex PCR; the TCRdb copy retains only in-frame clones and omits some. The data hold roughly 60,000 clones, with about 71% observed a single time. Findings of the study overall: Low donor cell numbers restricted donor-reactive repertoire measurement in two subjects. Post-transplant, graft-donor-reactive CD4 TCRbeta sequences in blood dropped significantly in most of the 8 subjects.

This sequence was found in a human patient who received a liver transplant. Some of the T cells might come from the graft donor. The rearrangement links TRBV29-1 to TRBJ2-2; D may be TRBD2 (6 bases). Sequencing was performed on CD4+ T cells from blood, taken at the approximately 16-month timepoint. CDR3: CSVGSSANTGELFF. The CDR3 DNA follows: TGCAGCGTTGGGTCTAGCGCGAACACCGGGGAGCTGTTTTTT.